The source of this T cell receptor beta chain is a study of shared T cell receptors in the human thymus. Using immunoSEQ multiplex PCR, the repertoire was profiled, and TCRdb retains in-frame clones only, with some absent. The sample comprises approximately 730,000 clones, approximately 85% of which are singletons, and over 0.008% rests with the top ten. The V end was cut by 7 bases, the J end by 1 base, with 11 bases between. From germline, CDR1 is MNHEY and CDR2 SMNVEV (reference sequence). The CDR3 has 13 residues. These sequences were also reported in another study, on human thymus T cells. That work states: Those donating were healthy Finnish infants in corrective surgery for congenital heart defects. Corrective cardiac operations yielded the resected thymus tissue. Thymic and blood repertoires appeared to carry a bias in their V and J gene usage. Related research found strongly overlapping thymic repertoires in unrelated individuals.

This TCR came from a girl less than two years old with a congenital heart defect. The chain has TRBV27 and TRBJ2-7; D not resolved. The sequenced sample was thymocytes. The CDR3: CASKAPGSYEQYF. For the CDR3, the DNA is TGTGCCAGCAAGGCCCCAGGTTCCTACGAGCAGTACTTC.